Below are 5 T cell receptor beta chains sequenced from a single sample in a study of regulatory T cells in long-lasting Graves disease. Investigators prepared the TCR beta libraries by applying iRepertoire HTBI primers and Arm-PCR of CDR3 regions. TCRdb analysed the multiplex PCR reads with MiXCR anew, one entry per CDR3 protein. This sample carries about 610,000 distinct CDR3 sequences, around 15% of them seen once, and the ten largest clones take around 11%. The sample's time point: newly diagnosed GD, antithyroid drugs for less than 3 months. PBMC-extracted RNA yielded the TCR library. The same sample was also used in a study of T cells in Graves' hyperthyroidism and ophthalmopathy.

The sample consisted of peripheral blood mononuclear cells (PBMCs), taken at new diagnosis, from a patient treated with antithyroid drugs. The receptors shown here come from a man between 18 and 35 years old with Graves disease.

The CDR3 coding sequence is TGCAGTGCTCTTGATAGCGGGAGGGGTCGGGGGTACAATGAGCAGTTCTTC. It encodes CSALDSGRGRGYNEQFF. The V and J genes are TRBV20-1 and TRBJ2-1, with 11 bases lining up with TRBD2. CDR3 length: 17 amino acids. The V gene end was trimmed by 5 bases and the J gene end by 4 bases; junction bases not matched to a gene: 13. Germline CDR1 DFQATT, CDR2 SNEGSKA (reference sequence).

J is TRBJ1-2 and V is TRBV4-2; no firm D call. CDR1 and CDR2 from the germline V gene are LGHNA and YNFKEQ. Trimming took off 1 base at V and 4 bases at J, with 10 bases between the two ends. This CDR3 is 14 amino acids long. CDR3 coding DNA: TGTGCCAGCAGCCAAGGGGTCGTCGGCTATGGCTACACCTTC. Translated, it gives CASSQGVVGYGYTF.

The chain uses TRBV4-1 and TRBJ2-7; the D is unclear. In germline, CDR1 is MGHRA, CDR2 YSYEKL. With 0 bases removed from V and 2 bases from J, the gap between germline ends came to 8 bases. The CDR3 runs 14 residues. CDR3 sequence reads: CASSQDRRAYEQYF. In DNA, the CDR3 is TGCGCCAGCAGCCAAGATCGGCGAGCCTACGAGCAGTACTTC.

This clonotype was counted only a few times. V and J are TRBV10-3 and TRBJ2-3; 8 bases fit TRBD2. The CDR3 spans 13 residues. Germline trimming cut 8 bases from V and 3 bases from J; bases unmatched to any gene: 4. Germline V CDR1 and CDR2: ENHRY, SYGVKD. In DNA form, the CDR3 reads TGTGCCATCGGGGCGGGAGGAACAGATACGCAGTATTTT. It translates to CAIGAGGTDTQYF.

The chain combines TRBV10-2 with TRBJ1-4, with unresolved D. V gave up 8 bases and J gave up 8 bases, with 15 bases separating them. The CDR3 spans 13 residues. Germline CDR1 and CDR2: WSHSY and SAAADI. The CDR3 coding sequence is TGCGCCAGCGCTGGAAACCGGATCGAAAAACTGTTTTTT. Translated: CASAGNRIEKLFF.